These 6 T cell receptor beta chains were all obtained from the same sample, sequenced in a study of shared clonotypes between healthy human individuals. Profiled with immunoSEQ multiplex PCR; TCRdb holds only in-frame clones, not every one. The table shows some 580,000 clones, with 98% occurring only once. Naivety among CD8 cells was defined by CD45RO negativity and positive CCR7 selection, thereby excluding terminally differentiated effector memory CD45RA+ cells. The specimen sequenced was naive CD8+ T cells sorted from blood. The receptors were gathered from a man younger than 45 in good health.

The genes are TRBV7-6 and TRBJ2-5; D is perhaps TRBD1 or TRBD2 (7 bases each). The length of the CDR3 is 16 residues. V lost 5 bases, J lost 3 bases, and 19 bases lay in between. Germline assignment: CDR1 SGHVS and CDR2 FNYEAQ. CDR3 DNA: TGTGCCAGCAGCCTAGAATTCAGGGGGAGGGAAGAGACCCAGTACTTC. This translates into CASSLEFRGREETQYF.

CDR3 coding DNA: TGTGCCAGCAGTATCCTCCCCCGAAGCAGCTACGAGCAGTACTTC. Translation: CASSILPRSSYEQYF. The chain joins TRBV27 to TRBJ2-7; D not resolved. Trimming removed 5 bases from V and 3 bases from J, with 17 bases in between. From germline, CDR1 is MNHEY and CDR2 SMNVEV (reference sequence). The CDR3 extends over 15 amino acids.

V gene TRBV5-1 combines with J gene TRBJ1-4; TRBD1 is a possible D gene (6 bases). The CDR3 spans 14 residues. Germline loops: CDR1 SGHRS, CDR2 YFSETQ. V lost 0 bases, J lost 6 bases, and 9 bases lay in between. The CDR3 DNA sequence: TGCGCCAGCAGCTTGGGGGACAACGATGAAAAACTGTTTTTT. Its protein product is CASSLGDNDEKLFF.

The chain is built from TRBV10-3 and TRBJ1-1; D uncertain. Germline assignment: CDR1 ENHRY and CDR2 SYGVKD. V was cut by 0 bases and J by 5 bases, with 4 bases left in between. This CDR3 spans 12 amino acids. Here the CDR3 reads CAISESRTEAFF. The CDR3 region has the DNA TGTGCCATCAGTGAGTCAAGAACTGAAGCTTTCTTT.

This chain connects TRBV27 to TRBJ1-5; unclear D gene. CDR1 is MNHEY, CDR2 SMNVEV, per germline (reference sequence). This CDR3 spans 12 amino acids. The V and J ends lost 5 bases and 6 bases respectively, with 8 bases between them. The CDR3 reads CASSRSGQPQHF. The CDR3 coding sequence is TGTGCCAGCAGTCGATCAGGTCAGCCCCAGCATTTT.

CDR3 in amino acids: CASSLKSGILAEAFF. CDR3 nucleotides: TGCGCCAGCAGCTTGAAGTCTGGGATTCTCGCTGAAGCTTTCTTT. The chain employs TRBV5-1 and TRBJ1-1, with unresolved D. Deletions cut 1 base from V and 6 bases from J, with 16 bases between. Germline V gives CDR1 SGHRS, CDR2 YFSETQ. The CDR3 has 15 residues.